This T cell receptor (beta chain) derives from a study of CD8 T cells in Susac syndrome. Per germline, CDR1 MNHEY and CDR2 SMNVEV (reference sequence). The CDR3 spans 16 residues. Trimming took 5 bases from V and 5 from J; bases not matched to a gene: 9. TCR beta sequencing was performed on blood CD8+ and CD4+ T cells. Random hexamers served to reverse transcribe roughly 0.45 to 1 ug RNA. TCRdb independently ran MiXCR on the immunoSEQ multiplex PCR reads; one entry per CDR3 protein. The sample records 90,000 or so distinct CDR3 sequences, 90% to 95% being singletons. Input material: CD8+ T cells from PBMCs. This receptor was identified in a human donor in good health. The chain carries TRBV27 and TRBJ2-2, with 9 bases that match TRBD1. The CDR3 DNA is TGTGCCAGCAGTCGCCCCGGGACAGGGATAACCGGGGAGCTGTTTTTT. It codes for CASSRPGTGITGELFF.